This T cell receptor beta chain was captured in a study of cytomegalovirus exposure and HLA in healthy donors. Vbeta (60) and Jbeta (13) primers were used in the PCR. Profiling relied on immunoSEQ multiplex PCR, and the TCRdb table lists in-frame clones only, not all of them. In the table there are 99,000 or so clones, around 63% of which are singletons. The germline V gene encodes CDR1 MRHNA and CDR2 SNTAGT. Trimming cost V 5 bases and J 0 bases, with 16 bases left between them. The CDR3 consists of 16 residues. The rearrangement joins TRBV6-4 to TRBJ1-2; D is perhaps TRBD1 (5 bases). Material: PBMCs. This sequence was found in a man aged 30-40 years in good health and CMV-seronegative. The CDR3 spells CASSRDRDSANYGYTF. CDR3 nucleotide sequence: TGTGCCAGCAGTCGGGACCGGGACTCCGCTAACTATGGCTACACCTTC.